The rows below give T cell receptor beta chains drawn from one sample of a study of T cell responses to AZD1222 COVID-19 vaccine. Data came from immunoSEQ multiplex PCR; TCRdb stores just in-frame clones and leaves some out. Altogether about 160,000 clones are present, 90% to 95% being singletons, with the ten largest covering roughly 4.4%. Sequenced material: peripheral blood, taken on day 0 of MenACWY control vaccination. Every receptor here comes from an adult in good health. Both conserved end residues are part of each CDR3. The order of the fields is V gene, clone size, J gene, D gene, CDR3 DNA, CDR3 protein. A D gene is named only where the DNA matches it firmly. Part of the rows lack a size; the others show once, few, many or a class for expanded clones.

>TRBV12-3/TRBV12-4|.|TRBJ1-5|.
TGTGCCAGCAGTCCCCATAATCAGCCCCAGCATTTT
CASSPHNQPQHF
>TRBV9|.|TRBJ1-1|.
TGTGCCAGCAGCGTAGGGGCAGACTCTGAAGCTTTCTTT
CASSVGADSEAFF
>TRBV2|.|TRBJ2-1|TRBD1
TGTGCCAGCCTGTCGGACAGGGGGTGGAATGAGCAGTTCTTC
CASLSDRGWNEQFF
>TRBV19|.|TRBJ1-6|.
TGTGCCAGTAGTATCCTCTTAAATTCACCCCTCCACTTT
CASSILLNSPLHF
>TRBV6-2/TRBV6-3|.|TRBJ2-3|.
TGTGCCAGCAGTCTCAACCGCCGGGGCACAGATACGCAGTATTTT
CASSLNRRGTDTQYF
>TRBV4-1|.|TRBJ2-7|TRBD2
TGCGCCAGCAGCCAAGATCATAGTAGCGGGGGATACTACGAGCAGTACTTC
CASSQDHSSGGYYEQYF
>TRBV2|few|TRBJ1-5|.
TGTGCCAGCAGGACGGGAAGAATGAGCAATCAGCCCCAGCATTTT
CASRTGRMSNQPQHF
>TRBV3-1/TRBV3-2|.|TRBJ2-5|.
TGTGCCAGCAGCCAAGATATCGGCCTTAGTAGAACCCAGTACTTC
CASSQDIGLSRTQYF
>TRBV6-5|.|TRBJ2-1|TRBD2
TGTGCCAGCAGTTCCCGGGGGCGGGAGGGTTATGAGCAGTTCTTC
CASSSRGREGYEQFF
>TRBV28|.|TRBJ1-5|.
TGTGCCAGCAGTCCCTGGACTCTTGCGGGATATAGCAATCAGCCCCAGCATTTT
CASSPWTLAGYSNQPQHF
>TRBV30|.|TRBJ2-1|.
TGTGCCTCTTCCAAGGGGAGCTCCTACAATGAGCAGTTCTTC
CASSKGSSYNEQFF
>TRBV30|.|TRBJ1-1|.
TGTGCCTGGAGTGTAATGGTCACCAACACTGAAGCTTTCTTT
CAWSVMVTNTEAFF
>TRBV7-3|.|TRBJ2-1|TRBD2
TGTGCCAGCAGCTTAACAGGACTAGCGGGAGGGCCTAACAATGAGCAGTTCTTC
CASSLTGLAGGPNNEQFF
>TRBV3-1/TRBV3-2|.|TRBJ1-1|.
TGTGCCAGCAGCCAAGATCGGGGGGACACGGTCTTT
CASSQDRGDTVF
>TRBV9|.|TRBJ1-4|TRBD1
TGTGCCAGCAGCGTAGGAGGCTTAGGGACAGGGGGCGAAAAACTGTTTTTT
CASSVGGLGTGGEKLFF
>TRBV7-7|.|TRBJ1-1|.
TGTGCTAGCAGCCCCGGGTTGAGCACTGAAGCTTTCTTT
CASSPGLSTEAFF
>TRBV11-3|.|TRBJ2-1|.
TGTGCCAGCAGCTTAGAATCGGCTCCCTCCTACAATGAGCAGTTCTTC
CASSLESAPSYNEQFF
>TRBV19|.|TRBJ1-2|.
TGTGCCAGTAGTATGGGTACAGGGACCGGGGGCTACACCTTC
CASSMGTGTGGYTF
>TRBV5-5|few|TRBJ1-2|TRBD1
TGTGCCAGCAGCAGGGAGACAGGGAACTATGGCTACACCTTC
CASSRETGNYGYTF
>TRBV4-2|.|TRBJ1-2|.
TGTGCCAGCAGCCAACAACCCCAGACGAGGGGAGACTATGGCTACACCTTC
CASSQQPQTRGDYGYTF
>TRBV19|.|TRBJ2-1|.
TGTGCCAGTCGAGGGAGCTCCTACAATGAGCAGTTCTTC
CASRGSSYNEQFF
>TRBV6-5|.|TRBJ1-5|.
TGTGCCAGCAGTCTGGGCGCGGGGTTAGGGCCCCAGCATTTT
CASSLGAGLGPQHF
>TRBV7-9|.|TRBJ2-7|.
TGTGCCAGCAGCTTTGGCAGGTCCTACGAGCAGTACTTC
CASSFGRSYEQYF
>TRBV30|.|TRBJ2-5|.
TGTGCCTGGAGTGTAGGGGAGACCCAGTACTTC
CAWSVGETQYF
>TRBV5-4|.|TRBJ2-7|.
TGTGCCAGCATAGGATTATCTGGGTACTTC
CASIGLSGYF
>TRBV30|.|TRBJ2-3|TRBD2
TGTGCCTGGAGTGTAAGGGGCGGGAGTGGATCAGATACGCAGTATTTT
CAWSVRGGSGSDTQYF
>TRBV9|.|TRBJ2-2|.
TGTGCCAGCAGCTTAACCTCCGGGAGAACCGGGGAGCTGTTTTTT
CASSLTSGRTGELFF
>TRBV7-2|.|TRBJ2-7|.
TGTGCCAGCAGCTCTCTATCCTACGAGCAGTACTTC
CASSSLSYEQYF
>TRBV10-3|.|TRBJ2-7|.
TGTGCCATCAGTGAGTCCCTAGAGGGGCTCTACGAGCAGTACTTC
CAISESLEGLYEQYF
>TRBV25-1|.|TRBJ2-3|.
TGTGCCAGCAGAGCAGGGCGGTCCACAGATACGCAGTATTTT
CASRAGRSTDTQYF
>TRBV5-6|.|TRBJ2-5|TRBD2
TGTGCCAGCAGCTTAGCGGCGGGAGGTGGTGAGACCCAGTACTTC
CASSLAAGGGETQYF
>TRBV9|once|TRBJ1-4|TRBD1
TGTGCCAGCAGCGTAGCACAGGGGGTTAGTGAACTGTTTTTT
CASSVAQGVSELFF
>TRBV19|.|TRBJ1-4|.
TGTGCCAGTAGCCCACAGGTGACTGAAAAACTGTTTTTT
CASSPQVTEKLFF